The rows below give T cell receptor beta chains drawn from one sample of a study of spatial heterogeneity in lung cancer. TCRdb reprocessed the 5' RACE reads with MiXCR, giving one entry per CDR3 protein. The sample carries under 15,000 distinct CDR3 sequences, around 5.6% recorded once. The starting material was lung tumor tissue, obtained at surgery. The receptors come from a female donor with early-stage non-small cell lung cancer. Both conserved end residues are part of each CDR3. The order of the fields is V gene, clone size, D gene, J gene, CDR3 DNA, CDR3 protein. D genes are given only for firm matches. The size field is filled for only some rows; it gives once, few, many or a size class.

TRBV7-9	many	.	TRBJ2-7	TGTGCCAGCAGCTTACAGGCGGGACCCTACGAGCAGTACTTC	CASSLQAGPYEQYF
TRBV6-5	many	.	TRBJ1-2	TGTGCCAGCAGACCCCTCAGACTTAACTATGGCTACACCTTC	CASRPLRLNYGYTF
TRBV5-1	many	TRBD1	TRBJ1-2	TGCGCCAGCAGTTCTTCCGGGACAGGGCAAAAAGGCTACACCTTC	CASSSSGTGQKGYTF
TRBV19	many	TRBD2	TRBJ2-2	TGTGCCAGTAGTGCTTTCGGCGCTAGCGGGCCCACCGGGGAGCTGTTTTTT	CASSAFGASGPTGELFF
TRBV12-3/TRBV12-4	.	TRBD1	TRBJ2-4	TGTGCCAGCAGTTTAGGGGAAGGGGGCTATGGCATTCAGTACTTC	CASSLGEGGYGIQYF
TRBV5-5	many	.	TRBJ2-3	TGTGCCAGCAGCCCTTCCGGGGTGTGGGCAGATACGCAGTATTTT	CASSPSGVWADTQYF
TRBV20-1	many	.	TRBJ1-1	TGCAGTGCTAGACCGTCGACCGCGACAGGTTTCACTGAAGCTTTCTTT	CSARPSTATGFTEAFF
TRBV7-2	.	.	TRBJ2-4	TGTGCCAGCAGCTTAGGCGGTAATAGAAACATTCAGTACTTC	CASSLGGNRNIQYF
TRBV7-2	medium-sized	.	TRBJ2-5	TGTGCCAGCAGCTTTCAAGAGACCCAGTACTTC	CASSFQETQYF
TRBV9	many	TRBD1	TRBJ1-2	TGTGCCAGCAGCGTAGGAGGGGGCGACTATGGCTACACCTTC	CASSVGGGDYGYTF
TRBV20-1	many	.	TRBJ1-5	TGCAGTGCTAGAGGTCCCCGGGTTCACAAAGGTGGCAATCAGCCCCAGCATTTT	CSARGPRVHKGGNQPQHF
TRBV7-9	many	.	TRBJ1-4	TGTGCCAGCAGCTTAGCCCAGGGAGGTGAAAAACTGTTTTTT	CASSLAQGGEKLFF
TRBV12-3/TRBV12-4	many	.	TRBJ1-2	TGTGCCAGCAGTTCAGGGACGTTTGGCTACACCTTC	CASSSGTFGYTF
TRBV6-5	.	TRBD1	TRBJ1-2	TGTGCCAGCAGTTCACCGGGACAGGGAACCTATGGCTACACCTTC	CASSSPGQGTYGYTF
TRBV19	many	.	TRBJ1-4	TGTGCCAGTAGTATGGGGCAAGTTAATGAAAAACTGTTTTTT	CASSMGQVNEKLFF
TRBV30	many	TRBD1	TRBJ2-7	TGTGCCTGGAGTGACCAGACAGGGTACGAGCAGTACTTC	CAWSDQTGYEQYF
TRBV23-1	medium-sized	.	TRBJ2-3	TGCGCCAGCGGGCCGAAAACGGCGGATACGCAGTATTTT	CASGPKTADTQYF
TRBV7-9	few	TRBD1	TRBJ1-5	TGTGCCAGCAGCTTTGGGACAGACAATCAGCCCCAGCATTTT	CASSFGTDNQPQHF
TRBV6-1	many	.	TRBJ1-2	TGTGCCACCAAGGACGGTCTCTATGGCTACACCTTC	CATKDGLYGYTF
TRBV2	many	.	TRBJ1-5	TGTGCCAGCAGCCCTGGGGGGAGTCGCAATCAGCCCCAGCATTTT	CASSPGGSRNQPQHF
TRBV3-1	medium-sized	.	TRBJ1-2	TGTGCCAGCAGCCAATGGGGGGCCTCTCAAATAAACTATGGCTACACCTTC	CASSQWGASQINYGYTF
TRBV19	many	.	TRBJ1-5	TGTGCCAGTAGTATAGTGGGAGGGGTGATCAATCAGCCCCAGCATTTT	CASSIVGGVINQPQHF
TRBV2	many	TRBD1	TRBJ2-3	TGTGCCAGCAGCAAAAACAGGGGGAGGACAGATACGCAGTATTTT	CASSKNRGRTDTQYF
TRBV4-2	many	.	TRBJ1-6	TGTGCCAGCAGCCGAGAACAGGGAGGAGGGTCACCCCTCCACTTT	CASSREQGGGSPLHF
TRBV28	.	TRBD1	TRBJ1-2	TGTGCCAGCAGTTCGAAAACCCTGGACAGGTTCTATGGCTACACCTTC	CASSSKTLDRFYGYTF
TRBV10-2	many	.	TRBJ1-1	TGCGCCAGCAGTCCTGGCGGCTCAAACACTGAAGCTTTCTTT	CASSPGGSNTEAFF
TRBV20-1	many	.	TRBJ1-1	TGCAGTGCTAGTAGGCAGGCTAACACTGAAGCTTTCTTT	CSASRQANTEAFF
TRBV18	many	.	TRBJ2-5	TGTGCCAGCTCACCCCTTCGGGGCTGGGAAGAGACCCAGTACTTC	CASSPLRGWEETQYF
TRBV9	many	.	TRBJ1-3	TGTGCCAGCAGCGTAGGACAGCTCCGCTCTGGAAACACCATATATTTT	CASSVGQLRSGNTIYF
TRBV7-2	many	.	TRBJ2-3	TGTGCCAGCAGCTTAAAAGGTGATACGCAGTATTTT	CASSLKGDTQYF
TRBV29-1	.	TRBD2	TRBJ2-1	TGCAGCGTTGTCTCAGTTTCGGGGGGCTCCTACAATGAGCAGTTCTTC	CSVVSVSGGSYNEQFF
TRBV2	many	TRBD1	TRBJ1-5	TGTGCCAGCACCCGGGACAGGGCGGATCAGCCCCAGCATTTT	CASTRDRADQPQHF
TRBV6-2/TRBV6-3	.	.	TRBJ2-2	TGTGCCAGCAGTGCTCAGACAGGTTGGAACACCGGGGAGCTGTTTTTT	CASSAQTGWNTGELFF
TRBV12-3/TRBV12-4	many	TRBD1	TRBJ2-2	TGTGCCAGCAGTCAACAGGGGGCCGGCGGGGAGCTGTTTTTT	CASSQQGAGGELFF
TRBV7-2	many	TRBD2	TRBJ2-1	TGTGCCAGCAGCGCCTTCACGGCGGGGGGGCGGAATGAGCAGTTCTTC	CASSAFTAGGRNEQFF
TRBV5-1	many	.	TRBJ1-6	TGCGCCAGCAGCTTGAGTACAGGAGCTCATTCACCCCTCCACTTT	CASSLSTGAHSPLHF
TRBV6-2/TRBV6-3	many	.	TRBJ1-2	TGTGCCAGCAGTCCCCAGGGTCACAATGGCTACACCTTC	CASSPQGHNGYTF
TRBV12-3/TRBV12-4	many	.	TRBJ2-1	TGTGCCAGCAGTTTACCGGGGGCCAGGTTCTTC	CASSLPGARFF
TRBV2	many	.	TRBJ2-1	TGTGCCAGCACCTTACCCCAGGGGGGACGTTACAATGAGCAGTTCTTC	CASTLPQGGRYNEQFF
TRBV12-3/TRBV12-4	large	.	TRBJ2-3	TGTGCCAGCACCTACCGACGAGACACAGATACGCAGTATTTT	CASTYRRDTDTQYF
TRBV7-9	many	.	TRBJ2-2	TGTGCCAGCAGCCCCCGGGGAGACGGGGAGCTGTTTTTT	CASSPRGDGELFF
TRBV19	.	TRBD1	TRBJ2-3	TGTGCCAGTAGTCAACAGGGGAGCACAGATACGCAGTATTTT	CASSQQGSTDTQYF
TRBV7-9	many	.	TRBJ1-5	TGTGCCAGCAGCTTCAACAGGGGCAATCAGCCCCAGCATTTT	CASSFNRGNQPQHF
TRBV6-1	many	TRBD1	TRBJ1-1	TGTGCCAGCAGGGAACAGGGGAGGGCTTTCTTT	CASREQGRAFF
TRBV3-1	medium-sized	TRBD2	TRBJ2-1	TGTGCCAGCAGCCCTCCCCCTGCGACTAGCGGGGGATACAATGAGCAGTTCTTC	CASSPPPATSGGYNEQFF
TRBV5-4	many	.	TRBJ2-4	TGTGCCAGCAGCTTAAGGGGGACCAAAAACATTCAGTACTTC	CASSLRGTKNIQYF
TRBV3-1	many	.	TRBJ1-2	TGTGCCAGCAGCCAATTGGAGGGTCTTGGCTACACCTTC	CASSQLEGLGYTF
TRBV15	many	.	TRBJ2-6	TGTGCCACCAGCAGAGATCTGGGAGCCAACGTCCTGACTTTC	CATSRDLGANVLTF
TRBV7-9	medium-sized	.	TRBJ1-5	TGTGCCAGCAGCTCCGAACAGGAATCCAATCAGCCCCAGCATTTT	CASSSEQESNQPQHF
TRBV5-5	many	TRBD1	TRBJ1-3	TGTGCCAGCAGCTTAACCGGGACAGTAAACTCTGGAAACACCATATATTTT	CASSLTGTVNSGNTIYF
TRBV12-3/TRBV12-4	many	.	TRBJ1-6	TGTGCCAGCAGTTTGAGCCATTCACCCCTCCACTTT	CASSLSHSPLHF
TRBV7-9	many	.	TRBJ1-4	TGTGCCAGCAGCATCAGAGCAGCTAATGAAAAACTGTTTTTT	CASSIRAANEKLFF
TRBV6-2/TRBV6-3	many	.	TRBJ2-1	TGTGCCAGCAGTTTAGGTGCCTACAATGAGCAGTTCTTC	CASSLGAYNEQFF
TRBV7-9	.	TRBD1	TRBJ1-2	TGTGCCAGCAGCACGTGGACAGGCCGAGGGCTTGTTGGCTACACCTTC	CASSTWTGRGLVGYTF
TRBV6-2/TRBV6-3	medium-sized	.	TRBJ2-7	TGTGCCAGCAGGATCTCCTACGAGCAGTACTTC	CASRISYEQYF
TRBV27	many	.	TRBJ1-6	TGTGCCAGCACTCGAGGGACGGGGGTCGGCTCACCCCTCCACTTT	CASTRGTGVGSPLHF
TRBV12-3/TRBV12-4	many	.	TRBJ1-2	TGTGCCAGCACCCCCCTCTGGGATGTGCCCTACACCTTC	CASTPLWDVPYTF
TRBV27	few	TRBD1	TRBJ2-7	TGTGCCAGCAGTACCGACAGGGGGTCGACCTACGAGCAGTACTTC	CASSTDRGSTYEQYF